A selection of T cell receptor beta chains follows, all from one sample in a study of immune evolution from preneoplasia to lung adenocarcinoma. This table comes from immunoSEQ multiplex PCR, and its TCRdb copy is limited to in-frame clones, with some not included. The repertoire holds roughly 14,000 clones, with approximately 78% as singletons. The sequencing input was FFPE minimally invasive lung adenocarcinoma tissue. The receptors stem from a person between 65 and 79 years old with lung adenocarcinoma. The CDR3 runs from the conserved cysteine through the conserved F or W. Each record gives: D gene, V gene, clone size, J gene, CDR3 DNA, CDR3 protein. D genes are given only for firm matches. A clone size is listed for some rows: how often the clone was seen (once, few, many), or a class if it is expanded.

.,TRBV29-1,.,TRBJ2-1,TGCAGCGTCTACGGTCGGGGATACAATGAGCAGTTCTTC,CSVYGRGYNEQFF
.,TRBV9,.,TRBJ1-5,TGTGCCAGCAGCTCCGGGACATATAATCAGCCCCAGCATTTT,CASSSGTYNQPQHF
.,TRBV7-9,few,TRBJ2-5,TGTGCCACCAAACAGGCCAACCAAGAGACCCAGTACTTC,CATKQANQETQYF
.,TRBV28,.,TRBJ1-5,TGTGCCAGCAGCCCTTGGAGGGGTCAGCCCCAGCATTTT,CASSPWRGQPQHF
.,TRBV28,.,TRBJ1-5,TGTGCCAGCAGTGAACTCAATCAGCCCCAGCATTTT,CASSELNQPQHF
.,TRBV28,.,TRBJ2-3,TGTGCCAGCGGTCCAGGTGTCCCAGATACGCAGTATTTT,CASGPGVPDTQYF
.,TRBV11-2,.,TRBJ2-2,TGTGCCAGCAGCTTACCGGTGACGGAGCCGAACACCGGGGAGCTGTTTTTT,CASSLPVTEPNTGELFF
.,TRBV30,.,TRBJ2-2,TGTGCCTGGACGCCCAGGTTCGCGAACACCGGGGAGCTGTTTTTT,CAWTPRFANTGELFF
TRBD1,TRBV5-8,once,TRBJ1-5,TGTGCCAGCAGCCGACAGGGAGATCAGCCCCAGCATTTT,CASSRQGDQPQHF
.,TRBV21-1,.,TRBJ1-1,TGTGCCAGCAGCAAAGCCCCAAAACAGGGGGCGCTTGAAGCTTTCTTT,CASSKAPKQGALEAFF